These T cell receptor beta chains were read from a single sample in a study of T cells expressing NK-cell markers. TCRdb re-called the 5' RACE reads and catalogs CDR3 proteins one per entry, DNA excluded. This sample's table has 500,000 to 700,000 distinct CDR3 sequences. Sequencing input: blood T cells: a sorted CD56 or NKG2C T cell subset, CD4+ or CD8+ T cells, or bulk PBMC T cells (not recorded which). These receptors came from a man aged 18 to 29 in good health. Both conserved end residues are part of each CDR3. Each record gives: J gene, V gene, CDR3 protein.

J gene: TRBJ1-1
V gene: TRBV5-1
CDR3 protein: CASSGTGVNTEAFF

J gene: TRBJ2-3
V gene: TRBV11-2
CDR3 protein: CASSPRGVWDSTDTQYF

J gene: TRBJ1-3
V gene: TRBV11-3
CDR3 protein: CASSTGQGAAMDTIYF

J gene: TRBJ2-6
V gene: TRBV6-1
CDR3 protein: CASRGTSYSGANVLTF

J gene: TRBJ2-5
V gene: TRBV20-1
CDR3 protein: CSARAASGGKGPETQYF

J gene: TRBJ1-1
V gene: TRBV9
CDR3 protein: CASSVSPSGSEAFF

J gene: TRBJ1-5
V gene: TRBV6-2/TRBV6-3
CDR3 protein: CASSYSTVRDNQPQHF

J gene: TRBJ1-5
V gene: TRBV20-1
CDR3 protein: CSAERTVLLNQPQHF

J gene: TRBJ1-2
V gene: TRBV4-1
CDR3 protein: CASSQPGTVGDYGYTF

J gene: TRBJ2-2
V gene: TRBV7-2
CDR3 protein: CASTGLAGEGELFF

J gene: TRBJ2-5
V gene: TRBV5-1
CDR3 protein: CASSLGNRVRGLETQYF

J gene: TRBJ2-2
V gene: TRBV4-2
CDR3 protein: CASSQTTGGGTGELFF

J gene: TRBJ2-1
V gene: TRBV27
CDR3 protein: CASSLTAAYNEQFF

J gene: TRBJ2-5
V gene: TRBV20-1
CDR3 protein: CSAGRGGGSGSRETQYF

J gene: TRBJ2-5
V gene: TRBV6-1
CDR3 protein: CASPEDYQSAQYF